This entry describes one T cell receptor beta chain. This sample is part of a study of blood T cell repertoires in COVID-19. In the study overall: COVID-19 samples collected from the United States, Italy and Spain covered acute and convalescent phases. T cells, B-cell-depleted T cells, or PBMCs provided the cDNA or gDNA that served as material.

The CDR3 loop spans 16 amino acids. Germline values: CDR1 WNHNN, CDR2 SYGVQD (reference sequence). V trimming: 2 bases; J trimming: 5 bases; junction bases outside the gene matches: 9. Sequencing used immunoSEQ multiplex PCR; TCRdb keeps in-frame clones, though not all of them. The table includes approximately 390,000 clones, roughly 86% detected once. The genes are TRBV10-1 and TRBJ2-5; 9 bases are shared with TRBD1. The sample consisted of peripheral blood. The receptor comes from a woman between 55 and 75 years old with COVID-19, enrolled during active disease. The CDR3 DNA reads TGCGCCAGCAGTGAGGGACAGGGGCCTGTTCCCGAGACCCAGTACTTC. It codes for CASSEGQGPVPETQYF.